Below, 32 T cell receptor beta chains from the same sample are listed, as sequenced in a study of CD8+ T cells in alopecia areata. Treatment described: oral pan-JAK inhibitor, 5-10 mg twice daily. The sequencing template was cDNA reverse transcribed from extracted RNA. Generated by immunoSEQ multiplex PCR, the TCRdb table keeps only in-frame clones and is missing some. Among about 160,000 clones listed, roughly 65% were seen once. Sample: CD4+ T cells sorted from blood, taken at week 4, from a patient treated with tofacitinib. These receptors were obtained from a human donor with alopecia areata.

The rearrangement joins TRBV30 to TRBJ1-6, with unresolved D. The V end lost 3 bases, the J end lost 0 bases, and 12 bases lay between the germline ends. Per germline, CDR1 GTSNPN and CDR2 SVGIG (reference sequence). The CDR3 is 16 residues long. CDR3 sequence: CAWREEESSYNSPLHF. CDR3 in DNA: TGTGCCTGGAGAGAGGAAGAGAGCTCCTATAATTCACCCCTCCACTTT.

The chain's CDR3 is CASSSTGGSYNEQFF. The CDR3 DNA sequence: TGCGCCAGCAGCTCGACAGGGGGATCCTACAATGAGCAGTTCTTC. V and J are TRBV5-1 and TRBJ2-1, with 9 bases lining up with TRBD1. V lost 3 bases and J lost 1; bases outside the gene matches: 2. The V gene's germline CDR1 is SGHRS and CDR2 YFSETQ. This CDR3 is 15 amino acids long.

This clone has just a few counts. V usage is TRBV29-1 and J usage is TRBJ2-5; no reliable D call. The germline gives CDR1 SQVTM, CDR2 ANQGSEA. The V gene lost 6 bases and the J gene lost 0 bases, with 8 bases spanning the gap. The CDR3 has 12 residues. CDR3 residues: CSVENYQETQYF. In DNA form, the CDR3 reads TGCAGCGTAGAAAATTACCAAGAGACCCAGTACTTC.

V and J are TRBV30 and TRBJ1-2, with no clear D. Germline V gene lookup returns CDR1 GTSNPN and CDR2 SVGIG (reference sequence). Trimming shortened V by 0 bases and J by 0 bases, and 8 bases separated the two germline ends. CDR3 size: 14 residues. The CDR3 DNA follows: TGTGCCTGGAGTGTAGGCATGCCTAACTATGGCTACACCTTC. The encoded protein is CAWSVGMPNYGYTF.

The chain is built from TRBV6-1 and TRBJ2-2; D is uncertain. Germline CDR1 and CDR2: MNHNS and SASEGT. This CDR3 has 14 amino acids. V lost 4 bases, J lost 0 bases, and 6 bases lay in between. As DNA, the CDR3 is TGTGCCAGCAGTGTTGGTCCGAACACCGGGGAGCTGTTTTTT. This gives the protein CASSVGPNTGELFF.

The V gene is TRBV2, the J gene TRBJ2-7, with D perhaps assigned TRBD1 or TRBD2 (5 bases each). This CDR3 comprises 11 residues. V lost 8 bases and J 4 bases, leaving 9 bases between the germline ends. Germline V gene lookup returns CDR1 SNHLY and CDR2 FYNNEI. Here the CDR3 reads CASSGAYEQYF. The CDR3 region has the DNA TGTGCCAGCTCCGGGGCTTACGAGCAGTACTTC.

The chain is built from TRBV19 and TRBJ1-5, with D possibly TRBD1 on 6 matching bases. The germline gives CDR1 LNHDA, CDR2 SQIVND (reference sequence). Trimming removed 5 bases at V and 9 bases at J, with 17 bases between. There are 14 residues in the CDR3. The CDR3: CASSASQGILPQHF. Here the CDR3 DNA reads TGTGCCAGTAGTGCCTCACAGGGAATTCTGCCCCAGCATTTT.

In this sample, this clone turned up a few times. This chain joins TRBV4-2 and TRBJ2-1; TRBD2 agrees at 8 bases. V was clipped by 5 bases and J by 5 bases; unmatched bases: 11. Germline V gene lookup returns CDR1 LGHNA and CDR2 YNFKEQ. The CDR3 extends over 16 amino acids. CDR3 residues: CASSTLGRGADNEQFF. The DNA of the CDR3 is TGTGCCAGCAGCACCCTGGGGCGGGGGGCTGACAATGAGCAGTTCTTC.

The chain is built from TRBV14 and TRBJ1-6; D is unresolved. In germline, CDR1 is SGHDN, CDR2 FVKESK. The CDR3 contains 13 residues. V was cut by 0 bases and J by 10 bases, with 7 bases left in between. CDR3 sequence: CASSQDPDSPLHF. DNA of the CDR3: TGTGCCAGCAGCCAAGACCCGGACTCACCCCTCCACTTT.

The genes are TRBV29-1 and TRBJ1-1; no clear D. In germline, CDR1 is SQVTM, CDR2 ANQGSEA. CDR3 length equals 14 residues. Trimming removed 3 bases at V and 5 bases at J, with 16 bases between. CDR3 nucleotide sequence: TGCAGCGTTGAGGACTGGGGAACGTTTACTGAAGCTTTCTTT. Translation gives CSVEDWGTFTEAFF. The variable domain in full, completed from reference TRBV29-1 and TRBJ1-1, reads SAVISQKPSRDICQRGTSLTIQCQVDSQVTMMFWYRQQPGQSLTLIATANQGSEATYESGFVIDKFPISRPNLTFSTLTVSNMSPEDSSIYLCSVEDWGTFTEAFFGQGTRLTVV.

This clone was counted only a few times. V and J are TRBV7-9 and TRBJ2-3; 13 positions match TRBD2. Losses at the gene ends were 4 bases for V and 2 bases for J; bases not matched to a gene: 3. This CDR3 is 16 amino acids long. Germline V gene lookup returns CDR1 SEHNR and CDR2 FQNEAQ (reference sequence). CDR3 DNA sequence: TGTGCCAGCAGCTCCGGGACTAGCGGGGTCACAGATACGCAGTATTTT. Protein product: CASSSGTSGVTDTQYF.

The count of this clone is one. The chain employs TRBV7-2 and TRBJ2-5, with a weak D call TRBD1 (5 bases). Germline lookup yields CDR1 SGHTA and CDR2 FQGNSA. V lost 5 bases, J lost 5 bases, and 15 bases lay in between. This CDR3 region has 14 residues. CDR3 sequence reads: CASSLRGFDETQYF. CDR3 bases: TGTGCCAGCAGCCTAAGGGGTTTCGATGAGACCCAGTACTTC.

This chain uses TRBV12-5 with TRBJ2-5, with D perhaps TRBD2 (6 bases). CDR3 length: 13 amino acids. Germline CDR1 LGHNT, CDR2 FRNRAP. Trimming stripped 9 bases from V and 2 bases from J, with 13 bases between. DNA for the CDR3: TGTGCTAGGGACGGAGGGGAGCAAGAGACCCAGTACTTC. Its protein product is CARDGGEQETQYF.

This sequence joins TRBV29-1 and TRBJ2-5, with TRBD1 identical over 8 bases. CDR3 length: 12 amino acids. The V gene end was trimmed by 8 bases and the J gene end by 7 bases; junction bases not matched to a gene: 9. Germline lookup yields CDR1 SQVTM and CDR2 ANQGSEA. For the CDR3, the DNA is TGCAGCCTTGGACAGGGCGATGGGACCCAGTACTTC. Amino acids: CSLGQGDGTQYF.

This sequence joins TRBV4-2 and TRBJ2-7; D is perhaps TRBD1 or TRBD2 (6 bases each). V was pared by 0 bases and J by 7 bases, with 10 bases between. The germline CDR1 and CDR2 sequences are LGHNA and YNFKEQ. This CDR3 has 13 residues. The DNA of the CDR3 is TGTGCCAGCAGCCAAGAAGGGGGGCGGGAGCAGTACTTC. Translation: CASSQEGGREQYF.

The chain couples TRBV2 to TRBJ1-5; 8 bases match TRBD1. The CDR3 has 16 amino acids. V lost 8 bases and J lost 0; bases outside the gene matches: 9. Per the germline V gene, CDR1 is SNHLY and CDR2 is FYNNEI. CDR3 DNA sequence: TGTGCCAGCGGCCGGGACAGGCCCTATAGCAATCAGCCCCAGCATTTT. Residues: CASGRDRPYSNQPQHF.

This chain connects TRBV18 to TRBJ1-1, with unresolved D. This CDR3 region has 17 residues. V lost 1 base and J lost 2, with 17 bases in between. Germline values: CDR1 KGHSH, CDR2 LQKENI. Here the CDR3 DNA reads TGTGCCAGCTCACCACTCCCCGGGTGGGAAAGCAACACTGAAGCTTTCTTT. It specifies CASSPLPGWESNTEAFF.

This clone showed up just a few times. The sample carries other DNA sequences with the same CDR3. The CDR3 DNA reads TGTGCCAGCAGCGTAGAAGGGGCAGGGACAGATACGCAGTATTTT. This translates into CASSVEGAGTDTQYF. The genes are TRBV9 and TRBJ2-3; tentatively, D is TRBD1 (5 bases). There are 15 residues in the CDR3. Trimming stripped 0 bases from V and 3 bases from J, with 11 bases between. Per the germline V gene, CDR1 is SGDLS and CDR2 is YYNGEE.

The CDR3 bases are TGTGCCAGCAGCCTCGTAGGGGGGGCAAAAAACATTCAGTACTTC. It specifies CASSLVGGAKNIQYF. This rearrangement joins TRBV6-6 to TRBJ2-4; maybe TRBD2 (7 bases). Germline assignment: CDR1 MNHNY and CDR2 SVGAGI (reference sequence). The CDR3 runs to 15 residues. Between the trimmed V and J ends, which lost 6 bases and 4 bases, there was a span of 16 bases.

Comments on this clone: Different DNA sequences within this sample yield the same CDR3. The rearrangement uses TRBV15 and TRBJ2-5; TRBD1 agrees at 8 bases. Germline V gene sequence: CDR1 LNHNV, CDR2 YYDKDF (reference sequence). The CDR3 length is 13 residues. With V trimmed by 1 base and J by 5 bases, 0 bases remained unmatched. In DNA, the CDR3 is TGTGCCACCAGCAGAGGACAGGGGGAGACCCAGTACTTC. Protein sequence: CATSRGQGETQYF. Full variable domain (remainder filled in from reference TRBV15 and TRBJ2-5): DAMVIQNPRYQVTQFGKPVTLSCSQTLNHNVMYWYQQKSSQAPKLLFHYYDKDFNNEADTPDNFQSRRPNTSFCFLDIRSPGLGDTAMYLCATSRGQGETQYFGPGTRLLVL.

This clone was found a few times. CDR3 sequence: CASSTTGTGFSPLHF. The CDR3, as DNA: TGTGCCAGCAGCACTACCGGGACAGGGTTCTCACCCCTCCACTTT. This sequence joins TRBV7-2 and TRBJ1-6; 9 bases match TRBD1. The CDR3 runs to 15 residues. V lost 5 bases, J lost 10 bases, and 9 bases stayed unmatched. CDR1 is SGHTA, CDR2 FQGNSA, per germline. The full variable domain, with the rest looked up from reference TRBV7-2 and TRBJ1-6, is GAGVSQSPSNKVTEKGKDVELRCDPISGHTALYWYRQSLGQGLEFLIYFQGNSAPDKSGLPSDRFSAERTGGSVSTLTIQRTQQEDSAVYLCASSTTGTGFSPLHFGNGTRLTVT.

The chain couples TRBV15 to TRBJ1-6; D remains ambiguous. The ends were cut back, 4 bases at V and 5 bases at J, with 15 bases in the middle. The CDR3 has 16 amino acids. Germline V gene data show CDR1 as LNHNV and CDR2 as YYDKDF (reference sequence). The CDR3 sequence: CATSTTLGRHNSPLHF. The DNA for the CDR3 is TGTGCCACCAGCACGACACTGGGCAGGCATAATTCACCCCTCCACTTT.

CDR3 nucleotides: TGTGCCAGCAGTTACTTGGGCAGGGATCGCAATGAGCAGTTCTTC. Amino acid sequence: CASSYLGRDRNEQFF. This rearrangement joins TRBV6-5 to TRBJ2-1; a weak D match, TRBD1 (5 bases). Deletions cut 1 base from V and 6 bases from J, with 13 bases between. The CDR3 totals 15 residues. The germline V gene encodes CDR1 MNHEY and CDR2 SVGAGI.

This rearrangement joins TRBV29-1 to TRBJ2-7, with D tentatively TRBD2 (7 bases). The germline V gene has CDR1 SQVTM and CDR2 ANQGSEA. This CDR3 has 14 amino acids. V lost 7 bases and J 0 bases, leaving 16 bases between the germline ends. The CDR3, as DNA: TGCAGCGCGAGGGGGGGCGCGAACTCCTACGAGCAGTACTTC. This gives the protein CSARGGANSYEQYF.

The gene calls are TRBV7-2 and TRBJ1-5, with a possible D match to TRBD1 (5 bases). The CDR3 extends over 15 amino acids. Trimming shortened V by 1 base and J by 4 bases, and 11 bases separated the two germline ends. Germline V CDR1 and CDR2: SGHTA, FQGNSA. In nucleotides, the CDR3 is TGTGCCAGCAGCTTAGTATGGGGGACTAATCAGCCCCAGCATTTT. This codes for CASSLVWGTNQPQHF.

This chain connects TRBV5-1 to TRBJ1-2; D not resolved. Trimming removed 0 bases at V and 5 bases at J, with 11 bases between. The CDR3 totals 14 residues. Germline V lookup: CDR1 SGHRS, CDR2 YFSETQ. In nucleotides, the CDR3 is TGCGCCAGCAGCTTGGCTCCGACAAATTATGGCTACACCTTC. This codes for CASSLAPTNYGYTF.

This CDR3 reads CSVAGPRLLAEAFF. The CDR3 region has the DNA TGCAGCGTAGCCGGGCCCCGTCTTTTGGCTGAAGCTTTCTTT. The chain couples TRBV29-1 to TRBJ1-1; D uncertain. CDR3 size: 14 residues. Trimming shortened V by 6 bases and J by 6 bases, and 20 bases separated the two germline ends. Germline V gives CDR1 SQVTM, CDR2 ANQGSEA.

Only a few counts were recorded for this clone. The genes are TRBV7-2 and TRBJ2-7; the D gene is possibly TRBD1 (7 bases). This CDR3 is 12 amino acids long. With 4 bases removed from V and 7 bases from J, the gap between germline ends came to 11 bases. Germline values: CDR1 SGHTA, CDR2 FQGNSA. The CDR3 loop reads CASSSAGGEQYF. DNA for the CDR3: TGTGCCAGCAGCTCCGCAGGGGGGGAGCAGTACTTC.

V gene TRBV30 combines with J gene TRBJ1-1; D uncertain. The V end was cut by 0 bases, the J end by 7 bases, with 3 bases between. This CDR3 region has 10 residues. Per germline, CDR1 GTSNPN and CDR2 SVGIG (reference sequence). CDR3 nucleotide sequence: TGTGCCTGGAGTGTAGTTGAAGCTTTCTTT. Encoded protein: CAWSVVEAFF.

This clone appeared a few times. CDR3 nucleotides: TGTGCCAGCAGTTCACTGACAGGATGGGATACGCAGTATTTT. Amino acid sequence: CASSSLTGWDTQYF. The chain joins TRBV27 to TRBJ2-3; TRBD1 is a possible D gene (6 bases). CDR1 is MNHEY, CDR2 SMNVEV, per germline (reference sequence). The CDR3 has 14 residues. Trimming took off 4 bases at V and 6 bases at J, with 14 bases between the two ends.

This clone turned up a few times. This chain links TRBV5-1 with TRBJ2-3; D is unresolved. This CDR3 has 16 amino acids. Per the germline V gene, CDR1 is SGHRS and CDR2 is YFSETQ. V was pared by 2 bases and J by 0 bases, with 13 bases between. The chain's CDR3 is CASSFRAGSSTDTQYF. For the CDR3, the DNA is TGCGCCAGCAGCTTCCGGGCCGGCTCTAGCACAGATACGCAGTATTTT. The whole variable domain, filled in from reference TRBV5-1 and TRBJ2-3, reads KAGVTQTPRYLIKTRGQQVTLSCSPISGHRSVSWYQQTPGQGLQFLFEYFSETQRNKGNFPGRFSGRQFSNSRSEMNVSTLELGDSALYLCASSFRAGSSTDTQYFGPGTRLTVL.

On this clone: Germline and junction disagree at one end, which may indicate a read error. The chain has TRBV29-1 and TRBJ1-1; D ambiguous. CDR3 length: 13 residues. Germline V gives CDR1 SQVTM, CDR2 ANQGSEA. CDR3 amino acids: CSAEASRNTEAFF. The DNA of the CDR3 is TGCAGCGCTGAAGCCTCGAGGAACACTGAAGCTTTCTTT.